Below, 22 T cell receptor beta chains from the same sample are listed, as sequenced in a study of cytomegalovirus exposure and HLA in healthy donors. Both 60 Vbeta primers and 13 Jbeta primers went into the PCR. This table comes from immunoSEQ multiplex PCR, and its TCRdb copy is limited to in-frame clones, with some not included. The sample lists around 100,000 clones; about three quarters were seen once. Specimen: PBMCs. These receptors were taken from a female donor in good health and CMV-seropositive.

This chain uses TRBV28 with TRBJ2-3, with a possible D match to TRBD2 (6 bases). CDR1 and CDR2 from the germline V gene are MDHEN and SYDVKM. The length of the CDR3 is 14 residues. Between the trimmed V and J ends, which lost 10 bases and 0 bases, there was a span of 14 bases. The CDR3 sequence is CATLSGISTDTQYF. The CDR3 DNA follows: TGTGCCACCCTTAGCGGCATCAGCACAGATACGCAGTATTTT.

The rearrangement uses TRBV19 and TRBJ1-2; 11 bases line up with TRBD1. The V and J ends lost 4 bases and 4 bases, in that order; junction bases with no gene match: 11. CDR1 LNHDA and CDR2 SQIVND come from the germline V gene (reference sequence). This CDR3 is 17 amino acids long. The CDR3: CASSTWTGGLLGYGYTF. CDR3 nucleotides: TGTGCCAGTAGTACCTGGACAGGGGGCCTTTTAGGCTATGGCTACACCTTC. Based on the CDR3 plus reference TRBV19 and TRBJ1-2, the full variable domain is DGGITQSPKYLFRKEGQNVTLSCEQNLNHDAMYWYRQDPGQGLRLIYYSQIVNDFQKGDIAEGYSVSREKKESFPLTVTSAQKNPTAFYLCASSTWTGGLLGYGYTFGSGTRLTVV.

The chain employs TRBV7-3 and TRBJ2-1; 7 bases agree with TRBD2. Unmatched junction bases numbered 5, after V lost 0 bases and J lost 3 bases. The length of the CDR3 is 16 residues. The germline V gene has CDR1 SGHTA and CDR2 FQGTGA. This chain's CDR3 is CASSLTVQRGYNEQFF. The CDR3 DNA reads TGTGCCAGCAGCTTAACGGTCCAGCGGGGCTACAATGAGCAGTTCTTC.

The rearrangement links TRBV7-9 to TRBJ2-7; 11 bases fit TRBD2. Germline-derived CDR1 and CDR2 are SEHNR and FQNEAQ (reference sequence). This CDR3 comprises 14 residues. The ends lost 4 bases at V and 3 bases at J; junction bases unmatched: 2. As DNA, the CDR3 is TGTGCCAGCAGCTCAACTAGCGGGAGCTACGAGCAGTACTTC. This codes for CASSSTSGSYEQYF.

CDR3 in DNA: TGTGCCAGCAGTCCCCGCGGTGGCGGGGGGTCTCCCGGGGAGCTGTTTTTT. Translated, it gives CASSPRGGGGSPGELFF. The gene calls are TRBV6-4 and TRBJ2-2; the match to TRBD2 covers 8 bases. Trimming took 5 bases from V and 6 from J; bases not matched to a gene: 14. There are 17 residues in the CDR3. Germline-derived CDR1 and CDR2 are MRHNA and SNTAGT.

This clone occurred a few times. V and J are TRBV10-3 and TRBJ1-2; D not certain. The germline V and J ends were trimmed by 0 bases and 2 bases, with 10 bases remaining between them. In germline, CDR1 is ENHRY, CDR2 SYGVKD. The CDR3 consists of 15 residues. The CDR3 loop is CAISESKRINYGYTF. In nucleotides, the CDR3 is TGTGCCATCAGTGAGTCCAAGAGAATCAACTATGGCTACACCTTC.

This clone appeared a few times. This chain links TRBV7-9 with TRBJ2-5; 7 bases align to TRBD1. The CDR3 extends over 14 amino acids. Germline CDR1 is SEHNR and CDR2 is FQNEAQ (reference sequence). V lost 4 bases, J lost 1 base, and 3 bases stayed unmatched. The CDR3 reads CASSSTGTQETQYF. The DNA for the CDR3 is TGTGCCAGCAGCTCGACAGGGACCCAAGAGACCCAGTACTTC.

As for this clone: Germline is not matched at one junction end, which may reflect a read error. This chain links TRBV7-8 with TRBJ2-7, with 9 bases lining up with TRBD2. Per the germline V gene, CDR1 is SGHVS and CDR2 is FQNEAQ. This CDR3 is 16 amino acids long. The CDR3 DNA follows: TGTGCCAGCAGCTTACGGGCTAGCGGGATCTCCTACGGGCAGTACTTC. Its protein product is CASSLRASGISYGQYF.

The chain couples TRBV5-1 to TRBJ2-1; 8 bases are shared with TRBD2. Germline CDR1 is SGHRS and CDR2 is YFSETQ. V shed 3 bases, J shed 6 bases, and the junction held 8 bases outside the gene matches. CDR3 length: 15 amino acids. CDR3 residues: CASSSTGGAGNEQFF. CDR3 nucleotide sequence: TGCGCCAGCAGCTCCACCGGGGGGGCTGGCAATGAGCAGTTCTTC.

CDR3 region: CASSLSRTAADEQFF. For the CDR3, the DNA is TGTGCCAGCAGTTTATCCAGGACAGCAGCGGATGAGCAGTTCTTC. The rearrangement joins TRBV27 to TRBJ2-1; the D gene is possibly TRBD1 (6 bases). CDR3 length equals 15 residues. Per the germline V gene, CDR1 is MNHEY and CDR2 is SMNVEV (reference sequence). V dropped 0 bases and J dropped 8 bases, with 14 bases sitting between them.

The chain links TRBV27 to TRBJ1-2, with 8 bases matching TRBD1. The CDR3 sequence is 14 residues long. Germline V lookup: CDR1 MNHEY, CDR2 SMNVEV (reference sequence). V lost 7 bases, J lost 7 bases, and 11 bases stayed unmatched. CDR3 sequence: CASTSGQGAGGYTF. In DNA form, the CDR3 reads TGTGCCAGCACCAGCGGACAGGGAGCTGGTGGCTACACCTTC.

V usage is TRBV2 and J usage is TRBJ2-2; TRBD1 matches 11 bases. Germline V CDR1 and CDR2: SNHLY, FYNNEI. This CDR3 contains 14 residues. The J segment lost 6 bases and the V segment lost 7 bases, leaving 4 bases of the junction unmatched. The CDR3 sequence: CASIGQGAAGELFF. CDR3 nucleotides: TGTGCCAGCATTGGACAGGGGGCCGCCGGGGAGCTGTTTTTT.

This clone was detected a few times. The V and J genes are TRBV2 and TRBJ2-1; 12 bases line up with TRBD2. The CDR3 has 16 amino acids. V trimming: 6 bases; J trimming: 5 bases; junction bases outside the gene matches: 8. Germline CDR1 is SNHLY and CDR2 is FYNNEI. The CDR3 sequence: CASRDRTSGKHNEQFF. CDR3 nucleotide sequence: TGTGCCAGCAGGGACAGGACTAGCGGGAAACACAATGAGCAGTTCTTC.

This chain links TRBV6-1 with TRBJ2-3; D is perhaps TRBD2 (6 bases). Trimming took 7 bases from V and 3 from J, leaving 11 bases between them. Per germline, CDR1 MNHNS and CDR2 SASEGT. CDR3 length equals 13 residues. CDR3 DNA: TGTGCCAGCAACCGGGGAGGTACAGATACGCAGTATTTT. This sequence encodes CASNRGGTDTQYF.

The CDR3 region has the DNA TGCGCCAGCAGGGACAGGGGAACTAATGAAAAACTGTTTTTT. Its protein product is CASRDRGTNEKLFF. The chain employs TRBV10-2 and TRBJ1-4; 9 bases line up with TRBD1. With 6 bases clipped from V and 1 base from J, the junction kept 0 bases outside the gene matches. The CDR3 is made up of 14 amino acids. CDR1 is WSHSY, CDR2 SAAADI, per germline.

In DNA form, the CDR3 reads TGTGCCAGCAGTGAAACAGGGAGGGGGGGCTCGGGGACTGAAGCTTTCTTT. Its translation: CASSETGRGGSGTEAFF. The genes are TRBV25-1 and TRBJ1-1, with D tentatively TRBD1 (6 bases). The V end lost 2 bases, the J end lost 5 bases, and 21 bases lay between the germline ends. Germline CDR1 MGHDK, CDR2 SYGVNS. There are 17 residues in the CDR3.

V usage is TRBV29-1 and J usage is TRBJ1-1; tentatively, D is TRBD1 (5 bases). The CDR3 spans 12 residues. The V and J ends lost 6 bases and 3 bases respectively, with 11 bases between them. Looked up from germline, CDR1 is SQVTM and CDR2 is ANQGSEA. Here the CDR3 reads CSVSPGHTEAFF. In DNA, the CDR3 is TGCAGCGTCAGCCCAGGGCACACTGAAGCTTTCTTT.

CDR3 nucleotides: TGTGCCAGCAGCTTAGCTCGGGGTCCGAACACCGGGGAGCTGTTTTTT. It yields the protein CASSLARGPNTGELFF. The chain combines TRBV7-9 with TRBJ2-2; tentative D call: TRBD2 (5 bases). This CDR3 is 16 amino acids long. V was shortened by 0 bases and J by 0 bases, with 8 bases between the two germline ends. CDR1 and CDR2 (germline): SEHNR, FQNEAQ (reference sequence).

The CDR3 region has the DNA TGTGCCAGCAGCTTAGTTCGAGCGGGAGGGCCGGGTGAGCAGTTCTTC. Its protein is CASSLVRAGGPGEQFF. J is TRBJ2-1 and V is TRBV7-9, with 10 nucleotides matching TRBD2. The length of the CDR3 is 16 residues. Germline V gene lookup returns CDR1 SEHNR and CDR2 FQNEAQ (reference sequence). Germline trimming cut 1 base from V and 9 bases from J; bases unmatched to any gene: 9.

Only one count was recorded for this clone. The chain carries TRBV30 and TRBJ1-2, with 7 bases aligning to TRBD1. Germline CDR1 reads GTSNPN; CDR2 reads SVGIG (reference sequence). The CDR3 is 14 residues long. V shed 1 base and J 4 bases; nucleotides not matched to a gene: 6. CDR3 loop: CAWSGQGGRYGYTF. The CDR3 DNA is TGTGCCTGGAGTGGACAGGGAGGACGCTATGGCTACACCTTC.

The chain links TRBV7-6 to TRBJ2-2, with 15 positions matching TRBD2. With 5 bases clipped from V and 2 bases from J, the junction kept 12 bases outside the gene matches. The CDR3 loop spans 20 amino acids. Germline V gives CDR1 SGHVS, CDR2 FNYEAQ. In DNA form, the CDR3 reads TGTGCCAGCAGCAGACCCGGGACTAGCGGGGGGTCCCTAAACACCGGGGAGCTGTTTTTT. This gives the protein CASSRPGTSGGSLNTGELFF.

In its sample, this clone was seen a few times. The chain links TRBV7-6 to TRBJ2-1, with a possible D match to TRBD1 (6 bases). Germline loops: CDR1 SGHVS, CDR2 FNYEAQ. The CDR3 consists of 14 residues. The V end was cut by 5 bases, the J end by 5 bases, with 13 bases between. The CDR3 loop reads CASSPSRGHNEQFF. The CDR3 region has the DNA TGTGCCAGCAGCCCCTCCAGGGGCCACAATGAGCAGTTCTTC.